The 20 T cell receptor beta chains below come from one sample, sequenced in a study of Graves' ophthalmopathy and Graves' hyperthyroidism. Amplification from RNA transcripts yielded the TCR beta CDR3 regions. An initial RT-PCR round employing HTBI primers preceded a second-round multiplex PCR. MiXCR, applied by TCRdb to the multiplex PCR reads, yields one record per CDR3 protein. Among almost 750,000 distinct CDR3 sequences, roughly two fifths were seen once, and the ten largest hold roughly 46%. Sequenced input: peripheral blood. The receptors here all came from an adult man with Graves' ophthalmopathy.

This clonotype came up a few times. The chain's CDR3 is CSAHRGNTGELFF. CDR3 bases: TGCAGCGCCCACCGAGGGAACACCGGGGAGCTGTTTTTT. This chain joins TRBV29-1 and TRBJ2-2, with D uncertain. The V end lost 7 bases, the J end lost 1 base, and 10 bases lay between the germline ends. Germline lookup yields CDR1 SQVTM and CDR2 ANQGSEA. The CDR3 spans 13 residues.

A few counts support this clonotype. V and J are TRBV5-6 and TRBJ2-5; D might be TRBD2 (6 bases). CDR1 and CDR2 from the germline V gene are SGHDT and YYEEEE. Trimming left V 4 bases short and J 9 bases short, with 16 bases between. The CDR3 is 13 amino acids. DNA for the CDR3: TGTGCCAGCAGCCTGTGGCAGGGAGGTCCCCAGTACTTC. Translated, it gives CASSLWQGGPQYF.

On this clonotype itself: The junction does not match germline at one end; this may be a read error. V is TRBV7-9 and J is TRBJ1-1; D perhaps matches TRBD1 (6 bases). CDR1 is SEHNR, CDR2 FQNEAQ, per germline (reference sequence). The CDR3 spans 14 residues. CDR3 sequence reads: CASSLITGDTEAFF. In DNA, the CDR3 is TGTGCCAGCAGCTTAATTACGGGGGACACTGAAGCTTTCTTC.

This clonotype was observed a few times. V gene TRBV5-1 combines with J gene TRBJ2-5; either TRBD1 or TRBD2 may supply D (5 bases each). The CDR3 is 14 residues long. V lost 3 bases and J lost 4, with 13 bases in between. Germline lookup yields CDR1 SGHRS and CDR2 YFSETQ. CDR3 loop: CASSYGTLGETQYF. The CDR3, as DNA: TGCGCCAGCAGCTACGGGACGCTCGGAGAGACCCAGTACTTC.

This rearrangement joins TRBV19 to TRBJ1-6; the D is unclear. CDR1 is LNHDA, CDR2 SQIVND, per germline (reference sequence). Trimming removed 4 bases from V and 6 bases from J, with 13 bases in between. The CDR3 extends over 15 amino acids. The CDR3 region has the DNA TGTGCCAGTAGTACCAGATTCGCGACTAATTCACCCCTCCACTTT. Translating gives CASSTRFATNSPLHF.

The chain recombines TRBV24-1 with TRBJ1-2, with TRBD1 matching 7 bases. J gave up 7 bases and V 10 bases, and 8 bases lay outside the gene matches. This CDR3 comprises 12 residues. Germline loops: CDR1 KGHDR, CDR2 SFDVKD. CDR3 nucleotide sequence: TGTGCCACGACTGGACAGGTCAGTGGCTACACCTTC. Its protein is CATTGQVSGYTF.

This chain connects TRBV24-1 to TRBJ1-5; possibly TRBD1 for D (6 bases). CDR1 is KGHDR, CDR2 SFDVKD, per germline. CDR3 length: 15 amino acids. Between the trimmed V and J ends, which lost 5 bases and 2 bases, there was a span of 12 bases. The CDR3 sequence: CATSGPGVRNQPQHF. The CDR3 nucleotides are TGTGCCACCAGTGGTCCAGGGGTTCGCAATCAGCCCCAGCATTTT.

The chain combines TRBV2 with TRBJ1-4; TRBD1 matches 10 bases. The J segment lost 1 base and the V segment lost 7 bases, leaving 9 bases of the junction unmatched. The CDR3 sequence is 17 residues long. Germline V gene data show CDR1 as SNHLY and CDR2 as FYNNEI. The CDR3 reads CASTDDGTGVTNEKLFF. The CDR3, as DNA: TGTGCCAGCACCGACGACGGGACAGGGGTAACTAATGAAAAACTGTTTTTT.

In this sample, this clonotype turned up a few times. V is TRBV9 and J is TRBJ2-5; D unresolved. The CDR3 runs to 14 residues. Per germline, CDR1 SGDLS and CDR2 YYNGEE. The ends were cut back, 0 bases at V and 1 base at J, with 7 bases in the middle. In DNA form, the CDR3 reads TGTGCCAGCAGCGTAGGGGTGCTCCAAGAGACCCAGTACTTC. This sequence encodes CASSVGVLQETQYF.

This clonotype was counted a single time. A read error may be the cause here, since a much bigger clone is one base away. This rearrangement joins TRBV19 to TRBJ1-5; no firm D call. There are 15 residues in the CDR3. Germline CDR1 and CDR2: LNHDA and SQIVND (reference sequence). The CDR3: CASNIAALANQPQHF. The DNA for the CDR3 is TGTGCCAGTAATATAGCGGCACTGGCGAATCAGCCCCAGCATTTT.

The CDR3 sequence is CALKLSDSYEQYF. The CDR3 DNA reads as TGTGCCCTAAAGCTATCGGACTCCTACGAGCAGTACTTC. The rearrangement links TRBV10-3 to TRBJ2-7; D is ambiguous. Trimming shortened V by 11 bases and J by 0 bases, and 14 bases separated the two germline ends. This CDR3 is 13 amino acids long. The germline V gene encodes CDR1 ENHRY and CDR2 SYGVKD.

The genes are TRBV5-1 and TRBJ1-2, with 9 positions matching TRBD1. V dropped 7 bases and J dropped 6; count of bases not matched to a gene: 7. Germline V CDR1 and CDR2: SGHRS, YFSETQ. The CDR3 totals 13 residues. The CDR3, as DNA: TGCGCCAGCTCCGGGACAGGGATTCATGGCTACACCTTC. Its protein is CASSGTGIHGYTF.

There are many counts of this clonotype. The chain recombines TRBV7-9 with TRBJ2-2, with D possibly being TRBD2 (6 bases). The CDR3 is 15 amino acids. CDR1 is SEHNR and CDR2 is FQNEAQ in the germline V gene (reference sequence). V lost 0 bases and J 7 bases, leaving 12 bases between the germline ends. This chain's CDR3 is CASSLAEGRNGELFF. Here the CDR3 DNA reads TGTGCCAGCAGCTTAGCGGAGGGGCGTAACGGGGAGCTGTTTTTT.

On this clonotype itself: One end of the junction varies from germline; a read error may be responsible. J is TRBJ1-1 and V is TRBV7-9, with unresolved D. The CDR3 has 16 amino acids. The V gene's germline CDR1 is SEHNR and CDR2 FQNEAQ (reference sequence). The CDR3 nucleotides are TGTGCCGGCAGCTCCCCTCGGCACACTTTGAACACTGAAGCTTTCTTT. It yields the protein CAGSSPRHTLNTEAFF.

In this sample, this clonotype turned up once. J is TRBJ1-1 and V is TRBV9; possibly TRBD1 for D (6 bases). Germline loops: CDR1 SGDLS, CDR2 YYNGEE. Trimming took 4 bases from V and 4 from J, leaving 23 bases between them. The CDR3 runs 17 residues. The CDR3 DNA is TGTGCCAGCAGCCCATCAGCCGGGGGTATGGGGGCCACTGAAGCTTTCTTT. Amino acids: CASSPSAGGMGATEAFF.

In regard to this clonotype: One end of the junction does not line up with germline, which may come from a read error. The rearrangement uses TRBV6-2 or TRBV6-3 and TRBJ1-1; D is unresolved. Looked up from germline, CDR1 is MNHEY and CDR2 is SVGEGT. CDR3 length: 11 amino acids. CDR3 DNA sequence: TGTGCCAGTAGTTACGCCACTGAAGCTTTCTTT. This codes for CASSYATEAFF.

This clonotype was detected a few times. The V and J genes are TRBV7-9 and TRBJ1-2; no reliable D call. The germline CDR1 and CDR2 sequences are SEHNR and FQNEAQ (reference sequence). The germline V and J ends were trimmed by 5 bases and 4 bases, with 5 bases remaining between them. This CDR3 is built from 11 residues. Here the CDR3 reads CASSGLYGYTF. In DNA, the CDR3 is TGTGCCAGCAGCGGTCTCTATGGCTACACCTTC.

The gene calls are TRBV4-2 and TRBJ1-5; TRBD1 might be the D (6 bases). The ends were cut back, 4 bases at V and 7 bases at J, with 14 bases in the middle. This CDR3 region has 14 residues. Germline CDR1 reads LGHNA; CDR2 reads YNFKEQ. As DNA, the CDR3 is TGTGCCAGCAGCCGGGACAACAAACCCCAGCCCCAGCATTTT. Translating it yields CASSRDNKPQPQHF.

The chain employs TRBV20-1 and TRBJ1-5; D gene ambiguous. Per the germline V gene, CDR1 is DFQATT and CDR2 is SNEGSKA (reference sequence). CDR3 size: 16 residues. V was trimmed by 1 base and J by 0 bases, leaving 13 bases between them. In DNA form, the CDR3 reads TGCAGTGCTAGAGTTGAGGAAGGGAATAGCAATCAGCCCCAGCATTTT. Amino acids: CSARVEEGNSNQPQHF.

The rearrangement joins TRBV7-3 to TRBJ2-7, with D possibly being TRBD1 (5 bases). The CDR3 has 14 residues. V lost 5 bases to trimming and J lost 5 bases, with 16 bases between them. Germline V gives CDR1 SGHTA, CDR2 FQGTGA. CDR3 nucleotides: TGTGCCAGCAGCCCAGTGGCAGGGTCGGACGAGCAGTACTTC. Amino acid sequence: CASSPVAGSDEQYF.